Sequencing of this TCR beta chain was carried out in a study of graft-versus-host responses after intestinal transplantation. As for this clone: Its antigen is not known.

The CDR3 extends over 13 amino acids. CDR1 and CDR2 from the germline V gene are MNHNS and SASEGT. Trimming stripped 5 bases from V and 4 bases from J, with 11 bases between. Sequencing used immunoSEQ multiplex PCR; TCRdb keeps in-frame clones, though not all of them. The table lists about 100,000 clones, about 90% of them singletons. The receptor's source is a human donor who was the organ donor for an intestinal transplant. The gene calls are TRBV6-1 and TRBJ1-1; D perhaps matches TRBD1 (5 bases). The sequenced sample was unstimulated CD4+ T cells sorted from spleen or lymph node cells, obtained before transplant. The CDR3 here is CASSQQGGTEAFF. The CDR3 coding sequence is TGTGCCAGCAGTCAGCAGGGAGGCACTGAAGCTTTCTTT.